This T cell receptor beta chain is from a study of regulatory T cells in long-lasting Graves disease. Study-wide findings and caveats: Favoring TRBV28, TRBJ1-2 and TRBJ2-5 was a feature seen in persistent disease.

This clonotype was counted between two and nine times. The antigen is unknown. The authors built TCR beta libraries using iRepertoire HTBI primers and Arm-PCR of CDR3 regions. One entry per CDR3 protein, called by TCRdb with MiXCR from the multiplex PCR reads. The table shows 600,000 to 850,000 distinct CDR3 sequences, with about 30% occurring only once. The time point: persistent/refractory GD, antithyroid drugs over 5 years with positive TRAb. RNA extracted from PBMCs served as the sequencing template. A blood draw put about 9 milliliters of peripheral blood into EDTA tubes. The CDR3 consists of 16 residues. Trimming at V came to 5 bases and at J to 2 bases, leaving 12 bases not matched to a gene. Germline V gene data show CDR1 as SGHAT and CDR2 as FQNNGV.

This chain uses TRBV11-2 with TRBJ2-7, with 7 nucleotides matching TRBD1. This receptor was obtained from a female donor with Graves disease. This material consisted of peripheral blood mononuclear cells (PBMCs), taken when the disease was refractory, from a patient treated with antithyroid drugs. CDR3 protein: CASSPIPGQRTYEQYF. DNA of the CDR3: TGTGCCAGCAGCCCTATCCCGGGACAGCGAACCTACGAGCAGTACTTC.